This T cell receptor beta chain was captured by sequencing in a study of blood T cell repertoires in COVID-19. The protocol was immunoSEQ multiplex PCR, while the TCRdb copy is restricted to in-frame clones and leaves out a portion. Of over 150,000 clones listed, about 89% are singletons. J lost 9 bases, V lost 2 bases, and 7 bases had no gene match. The CDR3 is made up of 15 amino acids. The germline gives CDR1 MNHNY, CDR2 SVGAGI (reference sequence). The J gene is TRBJ2-1, the V gene TRBV6-6; 10 bases fit TRBD2. The source of this sequence is a man over 45 with acute or convalescent COVID-19. Sample: peripheral blood. CDR3 loop: CASSYREREGSEQFF. CDR3 nucleotides: TGTGCCAGCAGTTACCGCGAGCGGGAGGGCAGTGAGCAGTTCTTC.